This entry features one TCR beta chain sequence. In the study's own analysis: From reference gene primer amplification, estimates of nucleated cell counts were derived. Some clones are missing from TCRdb's copy, which holds only in-frame ones; the method was immunoSEQ multiplex PCR. From that table come the V and J calls and clone size; the DNA was used to work out D and trimming. Among 150,000 to 200,000 clones listed, approximately 90% were seen once. The sample comes from a study of blood T cell repertoires in COVID-19. Study overall: COVID-19 samples collected from the United States, Italy and Spain covered acute and convalescent phases. T cells, B-cell-depleted T cells, or PBMCs supplied cDNA or gDNA.

Trimming cost V 8 bases and J 8 bases; bases outside gene matches: 7. Germline V gives CDR1 MDHEN, CDR2 SYDVKM. The CDR3 sequence is 14 residues long. The sequence was collected from a man between 65 and 80 years old with active or convalescent COVID-19. Material for sequencing was peripheral blood. This chain connects TRBV28 to TRBJ2-1, with 12 bases aligning to TRBD2. CDR3 protein: CASGELAGGDEQFF. CDR3 sequence (DNA): TGTGCCAGCGGAGAGCTAGCGGGGGGGGATGAGCAGTTCTTC.